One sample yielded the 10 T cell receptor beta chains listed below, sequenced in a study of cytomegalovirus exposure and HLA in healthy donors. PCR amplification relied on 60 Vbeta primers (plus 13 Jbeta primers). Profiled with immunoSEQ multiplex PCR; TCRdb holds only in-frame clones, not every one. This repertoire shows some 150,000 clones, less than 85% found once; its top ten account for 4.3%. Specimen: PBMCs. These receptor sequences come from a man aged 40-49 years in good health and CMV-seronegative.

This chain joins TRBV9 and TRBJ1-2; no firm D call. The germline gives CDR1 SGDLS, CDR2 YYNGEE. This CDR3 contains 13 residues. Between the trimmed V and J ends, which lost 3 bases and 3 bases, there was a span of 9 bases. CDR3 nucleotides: TGTGCCAGCAGCGCCCAGGCAGACTATGGCTACACCTTC. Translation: CASSAQADYGYTF.

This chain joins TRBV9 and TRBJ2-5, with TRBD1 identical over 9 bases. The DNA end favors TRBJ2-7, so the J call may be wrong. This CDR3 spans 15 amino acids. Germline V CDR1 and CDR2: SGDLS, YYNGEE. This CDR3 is CASSGGTGSSYEQYF. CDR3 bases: TGTGCCAGCAGCGGAGGGACAGGGAGCTCCTACGAGCAGTACTTC.

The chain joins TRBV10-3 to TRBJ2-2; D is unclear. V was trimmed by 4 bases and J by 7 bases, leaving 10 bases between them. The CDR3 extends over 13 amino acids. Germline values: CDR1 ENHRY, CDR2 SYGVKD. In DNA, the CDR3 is TGTGCCATCAGTGGGGCAGGAATCGGGGAGCTGTTTTTT. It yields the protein CAISGAGIGELFF.

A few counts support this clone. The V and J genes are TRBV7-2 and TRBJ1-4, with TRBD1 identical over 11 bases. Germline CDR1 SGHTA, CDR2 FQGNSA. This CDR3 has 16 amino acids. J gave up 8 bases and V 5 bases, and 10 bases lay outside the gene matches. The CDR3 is CASSGQGAGVIEKLFF. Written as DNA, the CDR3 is TGTGCCAGCAGCGGACAGGGGGCGGGTGTAATAGAAAAACTGTTTTTT.

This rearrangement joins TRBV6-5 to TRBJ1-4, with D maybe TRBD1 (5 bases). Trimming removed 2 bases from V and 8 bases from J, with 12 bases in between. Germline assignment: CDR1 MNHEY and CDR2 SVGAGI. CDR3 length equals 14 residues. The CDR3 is CASSYGGMREKLFF. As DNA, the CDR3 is TGTGCCAGCAGTTACGGGGGGATGAGGGAAAAACTGTTTTTT.

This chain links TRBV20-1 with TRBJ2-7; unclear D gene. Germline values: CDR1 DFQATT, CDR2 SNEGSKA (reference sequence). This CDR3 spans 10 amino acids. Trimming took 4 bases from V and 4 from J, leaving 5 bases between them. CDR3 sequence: CSAKSYEQYF. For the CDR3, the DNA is TGCAGTGCTAAGAGTTACGAGCAGTACTTC.

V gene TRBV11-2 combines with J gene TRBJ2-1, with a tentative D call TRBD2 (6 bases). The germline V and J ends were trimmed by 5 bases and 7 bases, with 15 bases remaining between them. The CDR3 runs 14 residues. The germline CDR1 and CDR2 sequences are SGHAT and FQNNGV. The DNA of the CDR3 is TGTGCCAGCAGCGTAGGCCTGGAGGGAAATGAGCAGTTCTTC. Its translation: CASSVGLEGNEQFF.

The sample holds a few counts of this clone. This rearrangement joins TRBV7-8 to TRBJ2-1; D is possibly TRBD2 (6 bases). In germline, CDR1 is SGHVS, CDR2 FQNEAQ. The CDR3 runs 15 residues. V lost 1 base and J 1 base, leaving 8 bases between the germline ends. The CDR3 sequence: CASSLGGASYNEQFF. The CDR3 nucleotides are TGTGCCAGCAGCTTAGGCGGGGCTTCCTACAATGAGCAGTTCTTC.

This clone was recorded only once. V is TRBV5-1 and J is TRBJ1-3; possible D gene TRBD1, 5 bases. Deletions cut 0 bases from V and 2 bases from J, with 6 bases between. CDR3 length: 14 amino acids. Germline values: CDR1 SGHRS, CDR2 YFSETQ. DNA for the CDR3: TGCGCCAGCAGCTTGGTAGGGGCTGGAAACACCATATATTTT. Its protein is CASSLVGAGNTIYF.

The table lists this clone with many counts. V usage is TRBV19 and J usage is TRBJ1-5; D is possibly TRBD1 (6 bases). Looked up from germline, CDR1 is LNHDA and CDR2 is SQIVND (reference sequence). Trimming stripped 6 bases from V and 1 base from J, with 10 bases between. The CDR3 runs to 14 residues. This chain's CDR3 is CASRRTVSNQPQHF. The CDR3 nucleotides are TGTGCCAGTAGACGGACAGTGAGCAATCAGCCCCAGCATTTT.